This T cell receptor (beta chain) originates from a study of early stage breast cancer tumors. Study context: About 70% of the 16 invasive tumors were ER+, PR+ and HER2-.

Per the germline V gene, CDR1 is SEHNR and CDR2 is FQNEAQ (reference sequence). CDR3 size: 12 residues. Trimming shortened V by 7 bases and J by 6 bases, and 12 bases separated the two germline ends. Each sample had two DNA replicates, approximately 0.49 ug blood or about 1.5 ug tissue. Assay: immunoSEQ multiplex PCR; the TCRdb copy retains only in-frame clones and omits some. The sample contains 28,000 or so clones, around 75% of which appear only once. The sequencing sample was made of blood. The origin of this receptor is a person aged 35-55 years with breast cancer. This chain connects TRBV7-9 to TRBJ1-1; D ambiguous. For the CDR3, the DNA is TGTGCCAGCAAGAACAGAGAGTCTGAAGCTTTCTTT. Translated, it gives CASKNRESEAFF.